This T cell receptor beta chain was captured in a study of T cell responses to AZD1222 COVID-19 vaccine. Overall study findings and caveats: Unmutated variant regions are reportedly targeted by nearly half of spike-specific TCRs. Repertoire sampling was restricted to post-peak T cell response timepoints. Spike as a whole was targeted by vaccine-associated CD4 TCRs, dominant at 160-218 and 743-854. Donors in the cohort were predominantly white British and more often female, and clonal diversity was possibly underestimated.

Turning to this clone: As yet, its antigen is unknown.

TCRdb keeps only in-frame clones here, not all; method: immunoSEQ multiplex PCR. Among over 100,000 clones, approximately 90% were seen once, and the ten largest hold around 0.99%. The CDR3 sequence is 15 residues long. In germline, CDR1 is SGHVS, CDR2 FNYEAQ. J was trimmed by 6 bases and V by 2 bases; bases with no gene match: 3. The chain carries TRBV7-6 and TRBJ2-7; 14 nucleotides align to TRBD2. The source was peripheral blood, collected 28 days after the second AZD1222 dose. The source is an adult who received the AZD1222 COVID-19 vaccine. Here the CDR3 reads CASSLTTSGRGEQYF. CDR3 coding DNA: TGTGCCAGCAGCTTAACGACTAGCGGGAGGGGCGAGCAGTACTTC.